Sequencing of this T cell receptor beta chain was carried out in a study of T cell repertoires in cytomegalovirus infection. Study-level information: Public TCR beta signatures were indicative of both CMV infection and a matching HLA type. Study results and caveats: CMV-specific TCR beta clonotypes restricted by HLA-C were the ones dominating the ex vivo response.

TCRdb processed the reads anew with MiXCR; each CDR3 protein has one entry. The data hold approximately 130,000 distinct CDR3 sequences, with 20% to 30% observed a single time. Note on this clonotype: The antigen remains unidentified.

The sample comprised PBMCs, sequenced either directly or after in vitro stimulation (not recorded which). The clonotype was recovered from a human donor in good health (CMV status not recorded). Some clones in this sample may be carry-over from other donors' samples.

The CDR3 DNA reads TGTGCCTGGTTGGGCTATCCCGGAGGCGGGAATGAGCAGTTCTTC. This encodes CAWLGYPGGGNEQFF. The chain has TRBV30 and TRBJ2-1; tentatively, D is TRBD2 (5 bases). V lost 5 bases and J 7 bases, leaving 21 bases between the germline ends. Germline-derived CDR1 and CDR2 are GTSNPN and SVGIG (reference sequence). The CDR3 totals 15 residues. Based on the CDR3 plus reference TRBV30 and TRBJ2-1, the full variable domain is SQTIHQWPATLVQPVGSPLSLECTVEGTSNPNLYWYRQAAGRGLQLLFYSVGIGQISSEVPQNLSASRPQDRQFILSSKKLLLSDSGFYLCAWLGYPGGGNEQFFGPGTRLTVL.